The 11 T cell receptor beta chains below were found in one sample sequenced in a study of blood T cells in healthy people across ages. For the second PCR, which ran for about 7 to 11 cycles, a sample-barcoded 5' primer and a J-beta primer mix were used. A single record per CDR3 protein comes from TCRdb applying MiXCR to the 5' RACE reads. Of hundreds of thousands of distinct CDR3 sequences in the sample, 58% were seen once. Sequences were obtained from blood. These TCRs come from a man between 60 and 70 years old in good health.

This clonotype was seen a handful of times. Relative to the germline gene, one junction end is altered; a read error may explain this. The V gene is TRBV6-5, the J gene TRBJ2-7; D might be TRBD1 (6 bases). Germline V CDR1 and CDR2: MNHEY, SVGAGI. The CDR3 runs to 13 residues. Written as DNA, the CDR3 is TGTGCCAGCAGTGACTCCAGGGGCTACGAGCAGTACTTC. The encoded protein is CASSDSRGYEQYF.

V gene TRBV5-4 combines with J gene TRBJ1-4; weak D call: TRBD1 (5 bases). Germline V gene data show CDR1 as SGHNT and CDR2 as YYREEE (reference sequence). CDR3 length: 15 amino acids. Trimming cost V 4 bases and J 3 bases, with 13 bases left between them. In nucleotides, the CDR3 is TGTGCCAGCAGCCCCCGGGGGAGCTCTAATGAAAAACTGTTTTTT. This codes for CASSPRGSSNEKLFF.

This clonotype was seen a few times. The V and J genes are TRBV21-1 and TRBJ2-1; whether TRBD1, the table's D call, matches the DNA was not checked. TRBV21-1 is a listed pseudogene. The CDR3 is 16 residues long. The chain's CDR3 is CASSTGTGVGGCEQFF. The CDR3 DNA sequence: TGTGCCAGCAGCACGGGGACAGGTGTGGGGGGCTGCGAGCAGTTCTTC.

The chain carries TRBV11-3 and TRBJ2-1, with 12 nucleotides matching TRBD2. The germline CDR1 and CDR2 sequences are SGHNT and YENEEA. The CDR3 has 19 residues. After removal of 1 base from V and 6 bases from J, the junction contained 13 bases not matched to a gene. The CDR3 nucleotides are TGTGCCAGCAGCTTAGCCGGTCATTCTAGCGGGGGGGCGGGCAATGAGCAGTTCTTC. As protein: CASSLAGHSSGGAGNEQFF.

The chain recombines TRBV29-1 with TRBJ1-4; D unresolved. Germline CDR1 and CDR2: SQVTM and ANQGSEA. The CDR3 is 11 amino acids. The V and J ends lost 6 bases and 3 bases respectively, with 5 bases between them. CDR3 in amino acids: CSVGSNEKLFF. The CDR3 coding sequence is TGCAGCGTGGGATCTAATGAAAAACTGTTTTTT.

The chain is built from TRBV4-1 and TRBJ2-4; 7 bases line up with TRBD1. Germline assignment: CDR1 MGHRA and CDR2 YSYEKL. Trimming at V came to 1 base and at J to 6 bases, leaving 3 bases not matched to a gene. CDR3 length equals 14 residues. CDR3 sequence: CASSQGTGGNIQYF. CDR3 bases: TGCGCCAGCAGCCAAGGGACAGGAGGAAACATTCAGTACTTC.

CDR3 DNA: TGCGCCAGCAGCTTGTCGGAGGGGTGGCAATCCGGAGCTTTCTTT. Translation gives CASSLSEGWQSGAFF. This chain links TRBV5-1 with TRBJ1-1; perhaps TRBD1 as D (5 bases). The CDR3 covers 15 residues. Germline CDR1 and CDR2: SGHRS and YFSETQ. The V gene lost 1 base and the J gene lost 10 bases, with 20 bases spanning the gap. Supplemented by reference TRBV5-1 and TRBJ1-1, the full variable domain reads KAGVTQTPRYLIKTRGQQVTLSCSPISGHRSVSWYQQTPGQGLQFLFEYFSETQRNKGNFPGRFSGRQFSNSRSEMNVSTLELGDSALYLCASSLSEGWQSGAFFGQGTRLTVV.

The V gene is TRBV2, the J gene TRBJ2-2; D is undetermined. The V and J ends lost 9 bases and 3 bases respectively, with 14 bases between them. Germline CDR1 reads SNHLY; CDR2 reads FYNNEI. CDR3 length equals 14 residues. The CDR3 reads CASSRRVDTGELFF. CDR3 coding DNA: TGTGCCAGTTCGAGAAGGGTGGACACCGGGGAGCTGTTTTTT. Full variable domain (missing parts from reference TRBV2 and TRBJ2-2): EPEVTQTPSHQVTQMGQEVILRCVPISNHLYFYWYRQILGQKVEFLVSFYNNEISEKSEIFDDQFSVERPDGSNFTLKIRSTKLEDSAMYFCASSRRVDTGELFFGEGSRLTVL.

This clonotype was recorded at least ten times. V and J are TRBV11-2 and TRBJ2-7; 7 nucleotides match TRBD1. This CDR3 is 15 amino acids long. Germline loops: CDR1 SGHAT, CDR2 FQNNGV. Trimming took 6 bases from V and 2 from J; bases not matched to a gene: 10. The CDR3 nucleotides read TGTGCCAGCAGTTTCCTGGGGCAGGGGGCCTACGAGCAGTACTTC. Protein product: CASSFLGQGAYEQYF.

The table lists this clonotype with a few counts. The CDR3 region is CASGSHLQETQYF. The DNA of the CDR3 is TGTGCCAGCGGCTCTCACCTACAAGAGACCCAGTACTTC. The chain is built from TRBV6-1 and TRBJ2-5; D gene uncertain. This CDR3 contains 13 residues. The germline CDR1 and CDR2 sequences are MNHNS and SASEGT. Trimming left V 8 bases short and J 2 bases short, with 12 bases between.

Only one count was recorded for this clonotype. V and J are TRBV12-3 or TRBV12-4 and TRBJ2-7, with 12 bases fitting TRBD2. This CDR3 spans 16 amino acids. Unmatched junction bases numbered 11, after V lost 5 bases and J lost 6 bases. This chain's CDR3 is CASSPTTSGRSPEQYF. The CDR3, as DNA: TGTGCCAGCAGTCCGACCACTAGCGGGAGGTCTCCCGAGCAGTACTTC.